This T cell receptor (beta chain) was documented in a study of shared clonotypes between healthy human individuals. Study results and limitations: Generally, naive subsets came out with larger estimated richness than memory subsets. With several donors compared, 4% to 5% of naive CD4 clonotypes were shared. Only blood samples were collected, and tissue repertoires likely differ.

The CDR3 length is 11 residues. Germline V CDR1 and CDR2: SGHRS, YFSETQ. Trimming removed 7 bases from V and 4 bases from J, with 8 bases in between. To note about this clone: The antigen is not known.

Assay runs were performed at deep level. Measured with immunoSEQ multiplex PCR; TCRdb has only the in-frame clones, and not every one. Here the sample spans 2,500,000 or so clones, over 85% being singletons. This chain connects TRBV5-1 to TRBJ1-1; no definite D call. This clonotype was sampled from a man aged 18 to 30 in good health. Some clones in this sample may be carry-over from other donors' samples. Sequenced input: naive CD4+ T cells from PBMCs. The subset here: CD45RA+ positively selected. CDR3 loop: CASRVGTEAFF. For the CDR3, the DNA is TGCGCCAGCCGTGTGGGCACTGAAGCTTTCTTT.